This T cell receptor (beta chain) is drawn from a study of early T cells in non-severe SARS-CoV-2 infection (dated by TCRdb to the early 2020s). For the wider study: Bulk RNA from unsorted whole blood was used for TCR sequencing, so alpha and beta chains could not be paired. The paper's findings and limits, for the study overall: VDJdb matching was skewed toward anti-spike CD8 responses and likely underestimated virus-specific expansions by missing private and CD4 specificities.

Receptor amplification or capture employed 5' RACE. Data came from a NextSeq 500. The TCR library protocol attached unique molecular identifiers to individual cDNA molecules to correct for sequencing error and PCR bias. TCR alpha and beta chains were both sequenced, and the abundances of alpha and beta sequences in each sample were closely correlated with each other. Per the original workflow: Decombinator V4 was used to perform V gene, J gene and CDR3 annotation of TCR sequences. Expanded TCRs were defined as changing significantly between any two time points under a Poisson model with p below 0.0001. Abundances of TCRs were expressed as counts per million after normalisation to the total number of TCRs sequenced in each sample. TRAV1-2 paired with TRAJ12, TRAJ20 or TRAJ33 defined MAIT TCRs, while TRAV10 paired with TRAJ18 defined iNKT TCRs. VDJdb, accessed 1 November 2021, was searched for CMV, EBV and SARS-CoV-2 annotated TCRs, with TCRs annotated for multiple antigens excluded. The raw public reads went through TCRdb reprocessing: fastp at Q25, MiXCR clone calling, in-frame beta chains kept. Entries that share a CDR3 protein sequence are merged under the most common genes and DNA. TCRdb's processing, not the study's, gives the V and J calls here. In all, the sample holds about 100,000 distinct CDR3 sequences, and 13% of those were seen once. Together, the top ten hold over 2% of the sample.

From the cysteine through the phenylalanine, the CDR3 covers 18 amino acids. Solely the CDR3 DNA is kept, with 54 bases framed from the first base. Between the V and J ends, shortened by 2 bases and 1 base respectively, the junction contains 19 bases. The germline V gene yields MGHDK for CDR1 and SYGVNS for CDR2. Set within a cohort of healthcare workers in London, UK, this nested case-control study involved weekly PCR testing of nasopharyngeal swabs along with blood sampling. Healthcare workers were recruited between 23 and 31 March 2020, during the week of the UK lockdown, and were followed weekly for up to roughly 15 weeks. This clonotype was seen a few times. Its binding antigen is unknown. It has no much larger one-base neighbor in the sample; base qualities were not kept.

This chain joins TRBV25-1 to TRBJ2-3; TRBD2 is possibly the D segment (6 matching bases). The sequencing sample was made of whole blood. The sequence was collected from an adult who was a healthcare worker with PCR-confirmed SARS-CoV-2 infection or an uninfected control (not recorded which). The base sequence is TGTGCCAGCAGTGAACCCACGGGACGTTGGGGGGGCACAGATACGCAGTATTTT. This yields the protein CASSEPTGRWGGTDTQYF.